A selection of T cell receptor beta chains follows, all from one sample in a study of cytomegalovirus exposure and HLA in healthy donors. Profiled with immunoSEQ multiplex PCR; TCRdb holds only in-frame clones, not every one. Of roughly 80,000 clones in the sample, roughly 80% were seen once. Sample: PBMCs. Every receptor here comes from a woman between 25 and 40 years old in good health and CMV-seronegative. Each CDR3 is given with its conserved first and last residue. The D gene is left open where the match is weak. Clone size is stated in some rows and not others, as once, few, many or a class when expanded.

TRBD2,NA,TRBJ2-3,TRBV27,CASSAWLAGGTDTQYF,TGTGCCAGCAGTGCCTGGCTAGCGGGAGGCACAGATACGCAGTATTTT
TRBD1,NA,TRBJ2-7,TRBV5-1,CASSSGQGQPYEQYF,TGCGCCAGCAGCTCAGGACAGGGGCAGCCCTACGAGCAGTACTTC
TRBD2,NA,TRBJ2-7,TRBV27,CASSSAAGAYEQYF,TGTGCCAGCAGTTCCGCCGCGGGGGCCTACGAGCAGTACTTC
NA,NA,TRBJ2-7,TRBV28,CASSTSGISSYEQYF,TGTGCCAGCAGTACCTCCGGGATAAGCTCCTACGAGCAGTACTTC
NA,NA,TRBJ2-7,TRBV6-6,CASASDPEGEQYF,TGTGCCAGTGCTAGCGACCCGGAGGGTGAGCAGTACTTC
TRBD2,NA,TRBJ2-7,TRBV2,CASSDILRTSGIYEQYF,TGTGCCAGCAGTGATATACTTCGGACTAGCGGGATCTACGAGCAGTACTTC
NA,NA,TRBJ2-1,TRBV15,CATSRTVGGYNEQFF,TGTGCCACCAGCAGAACAGTAGGTGGTTACAATGAGCAGTTCTTC
TRBD2,NA,TRBJ2-3,TRBV5-1,CASSLGGSGSTATDTQYF,TGCGCCAGCAGCTTGGGGGGTAGCGGGAGCACCGCCACAGATACGCAGTATTTT
TRBD1,NA,TRBJ1-1,TRBV18,CASSPVMTGGGHTEAFF,TGTGCCAGCTCACCGGTCATGACAGGGGGAGGGCACACTGAAGCTTTCTTT
NA,NA,TRBJ2-7,TRBV11-3,CASSLEAGSSYEQYF,TGTGCCAGCAGCTTAGAAGCGGGCAGCTCCTACGAGCAGTACTTC
TRBD1,NA,TRBJ2-2,TRBV7-2,CASSFRQGAGGELFF,TGTGCCAGCAGCTTCCGACAGGGGGCAGGCGGGGAGCTGTTTTTT
NA,NA,TRBJ1-1,TRBV2,CASSGTGYNTEAFF,TGTGCCAGCAGCGGAACAGGGTATAACACTGAAGCTTTCTTT
TRBD2,NA,TRBJ2-7,TRBV11-3,CASSFLAGNSYEQYF,TGTGCCAGCAGCTTTCTAGCGGGGAACTCCTACGAGCAGTACTTC
TRBD1,NA,TRBJ2-7,TRBV19,CASSTSPTGVEQYF,TGTGCCAGTAGTACTAGCCCGACAGGGGTCGAGCAGTACTTC
TRBD1,NA,TRBJ2-5,TRBV2,CASSVQGEWEETQYF,TGTGCCAGCAGTGTTCAGGGGGAATGGGAAGAGACCCAGTACTTC
NA,NA,TRBJ1-1,TRBV7-9,CASSSDRLHRGTEAFF,TGTGCCAGCAGCTCTGACCGGCTCCATCGGGGCACTGAAGCTTTCTTT
NA,NA,TRBJ2-1,TRBV7-9,CASSLARSSSYNEQFF,TGTGCCAGCAGCTTAGCGCGGTCGAGCTCCTACAATGAGCAGTTCTTC
NA,NA,TRBJ1-2,TRBV5-1,CASRLSGALIGYTF,TGCGCCAGCAGACTCTCTGGGGCGCTGATCGGCTACACCTTC
NA,once,TRBJ2-5,TRBV7-8,CASSLRRQGGETQYF,TGTGCCAGCAGCTTAAGGCGGCAGGGGGGAGAGACCCAGTACTTC
NA,few,TRBJ2-7,TRBV9,CASSGGVKQGSYEQYF,TGTGCCAGCAGCGGAGGGGTTAAACAGGGCTCCTACGAGCAGTACTTC
TRBD2,NA,TRBJ2-3,TRBV7-2,CASSLRTSGDTDTQYF,TGTGCCAGCAGTCTAAGGACTAGCGGAGACACAGATACGCAGTATTTT
TRBD2,once,TRBJ2-7,TRBV28,CASSVREGPYEQYF,TGTGCCAGCAGTGTCCGGGAGGGACCCTACGAGCAGTACTTC
TRBD2,NA,TRBJ2-7,TRBV15,CATSRDRWTSGRAPYEQYF,TGTGCCACCAGCAGAGATCGGTGGACTAGCGGGAGGGCCCCCTACGAGCAGTACTTC
NA,NA,TRBJ1-5,TRBV9,CASSVSGDQPQHF,TGTGCCAGCAGCGTATCAGGGGATCAGCCCCAGCATTTT
NA,NA,TRBJ1-5,TRBV19,CASSFSGQPQHF,TGTGCCAGTAGTTTTAGCGGTCAGCCCCAGCATTTT
NA,once,TRBJ2-6,TRBV11-2,CASSLTVRSGANVLTF,TGTGCCAGCAGCTTAACCGTACGGTCTGGGGCCAACGTCCTGACTTTC
TRBD1,NA,TRBJ2-5,TRBV28,CASSGQGDLQETQYF,TGTGCCAGCTCGGGACAGGGTGACCTCCAAGAGACCCAGTACTTC
NA,NA,TRBJ2-6,TRBV4-2,CASSLLRGGKNSGANVLTF,TGTGCCAGCAGCCTTCTGCGTGGGGGGAAAAACTCTGGGGCCAACGTCCTGACTTTC
TRBD1,NA,TRBJ1-5,TRBV25-1,CASSTTGSNQPQHF,TGTGCCAGCAGCACGACAGGGAGCAATCAGCCCCAGCATTTT
TRBD2,NA,TRBJ2-7,TRBV28,CATSGCSHEQYF,TGTGCCACTAGCGGCTGTAGTCACGAGCAGTACTTC
NA,NA,TRBJ1-5,TRBV27,CASTLYGGGQPQHF,TGTGCCAGCACCCTCTACGGCGGGGGCCAGCCCCAGCATTTT
TRBD1,NA,TRBJ1-5,TRBV5-1,CASSLLDRTQPQHF,TGCGCCAGCAGCTTGCTGGACAGGACACAGCCCCAGCATTTT
NA,NA,TRBJ2-5,TRBV4-2,CASSQDSGQETQYF,TGTGCCAGCAGCCAAGATAGCGGCCAAGAGACCCAGTACTTC
NA,NA,TRBJ1-1,TRBV6-5,CASKGGARGAEAFF,TGTGCCAGTAAGGGGGGGGCTCGAGGCGCTGAAGCTTTCTTT
TRBD2,few,TRBJ2-1,TRBV5-1,CASSWGLANSYNEQFF,TGCGCCAGCAGCTGGGGACTAGCGAATTCATACAATGAGCAGTTCTTC
NA,few,TRBJ1-5,TRBV28,CASSAPQLRPGVQGEERSQPQHF,TGTGCCAGCAGTGCTCCTCAATTGAGACCCGGGGTACAGGGCGAGGAAAGGAGTCAGCCCCAGCATTTT
TRBD2,NA,TRBJ2-3,TRBV28,CASSPLAGRDTQYF,TGTGCCAGCAGTCCCCTAGCGGGTCGGGATACGCAGTATTTT
NA,NA,TRBJ1-5,TRBV2,CASSGRGNQPQHF,TGTGCCAGCAGTGGAAGGGGGAATCAGCCCCAGCATTTT
TRBD1,NA,TRBJ1-1,TRBV7-2,CASSFQGATEAFF,TGTGCCAGCAGCTTTCAGGGGGCCACTGAAGCTTTCTTT
TRBD1,once,TRBJ1-2,TRBV2,CASGGQVNYGYTF,TGTGCCAGCGGCGGACAGGTGAACTATGGCTACACCTTC
TRBD2,NA,TRBJ2-7,TRBV5-1,CASSLAGGPVEQYF,TGCGCCAGCAGCTTAGCGGGAGGGCCCGTCGAGCAGTACTTC
TRBD1,NA,TRBJ2-7,TRBV19,CASSTRTGHEQYF,TGTGCCAGTAGTACGAGGACAGGACACGAGCAGTACTTC
TRBD2,NA,TRBJ2-7,TRBV9,CASSVGLAATDNEQYF,TGTGCCAGCAGCGTAGGGCTAGCGGCGACGGACAACGAGCAGTACTTC
TRBD1,NA,TRBJ2-1,TRBV19,CASSIKQGAYNEQFF,TGTGCCAGTAGTATAAAGCAGGGGGCCTACAATGAGCAGTTCTTC
TRBD2,NA,TRBJ2-1,TRBV2,CASDREGLVEQFF,TGTGCCAGCGATCGGGAGGGCCTGGTTGAGCAGTTCTTC
TRBD1,NA,TRBJ1-4,TRBV28,CASSSTGGANEKLFF,TGTGCCAGCAGTTCAACAGGGGGCGCAAATGAAAAACTGTTTTTT
TRBD1,NA,TRBJ1-2,TRBV14,CASSQATGDGYTF,TGTGCCAGCAGCCAAGCGACAGGGGACGGCTACACCTTC
TRBD2,NA,TRBJ2-5,TRBV19,CASSRIGGGRETQYF,TGTGCCAGTAGTAGGATCGGGGGAGGGCGCGAGACCCAGTACTTC
NA,NA,TRBJ1-1,TRBV27,CASRDGGNTEAFF,TGTGCCAGCCGGGACGGGGGGAACACTGAAGCTTTCTTT
NA,NA,TRBJ2-5,TRBV5-1,CASSLGQGGLGETQYF,TGCGCCAGCAGCTTGGGGCAGGGGGGCCTCGGGGAGACCCAGTACTTC
NA,NA,TRBJ2-5,TRBV7-9,CASSLRQEPGTQYF,TGTGCCAGCAGCTTACGACAGGAGCCTGGGACCCAGTACTTC
TRBD1,NA,TRBJ1-1,TRBV4-1,CASSQYLGTENTEAFF,TGCGCCAGCAGCCAATACCTTGGGACAGAGAACACTGAAGCTTTCTTT
NA,NA,TRBJ1-5,TRBV7-8,CASSGPGSNQPQHF,TGTGCCAGCAGCGGTCCAGGTAGCAATCAGCCCCAGCATTTT
TRBD1,NA,TRBJ1-2,TRBV28,CASSSGTGGFGYTF,TGTGCCAGCAGCTCCGGGACAGGGGGCTTTGGCTACACCTTC
NA,NA,TRBJ1-1,TRBV6-1,CATTKGPGTEAFF,TGTGCCACCACGAAGGGGCCGGGCACTGAAGCTTTCTTT
TRBD2,NA,TRBJ2-7,TRBV19,CASRPPGLAGAYEQYF,TGTGCCAGTAGACCGCCGGGACTAGCGGGAGCCTACGAGCAGTACTTC
NA,NA,TRBJ1-1,TRBV19,CAITAENTEAFF,TGTGCCATAACAGCGGAGAACACTGAAGCTTTCTTT